The rows below give T cell receptor beta chains drawn from one sample of a study of shared clonotypes between healthy human individuals. The protocol was immunoSEQ multiplex PCR, while the TCRdb copy is restricted to in-frame clones and leaves out a portion. The sample has approximately 2,000,000 clones; 85% to 95% are singletons. Sequencing was performed on naive CD4+ T cells from PBMCs. The origin of the receptors is a man aged 18 to 29 in good health. Some clones in this sample may be carry-over from other donors' samples. Both conserved end residues are part of each CDR3. Fields, in order: V gene, D gene, J gene, clone size, CDR3 protein, CDR3 DNA. The D gene is left open where the match is weak. Rows may omit the clone size; those that give it use once, few, many or a size class.

v_call: TRBV7-9
d_call: NA
j_call: TRBJ1-3
clone_size: NA
cdr3_aa: CASSLDGSLNSGNTIYF
cdr3_nt: TGTGCCAGCAGCTTAGACGGGAGCCTCAACTCTGGAAACACCATATATTTT

v_call: TRBV28
d_call: TRBD2
j_call: TRBJ2-1
clone_size: NA
cdr3_aa: CASRGTTQKQFF
cdr3_nt: TGTGCCAGCAGGGGGACTACCCAAAAGCAGTTCTTC

v_call: TRBV5-1
d_call: NA
j_call: TRBJ1-3
clone_size: NA
cdr3_aa: CASSSSTDYSGNTIYF
cdr3_nt: TGCGCCAGCAGCTCCTCTACGGACTACTCTGGAAACACCATATATTTT

v_call: TRBV7-2
d_call: TRBD2
j_call: TRBJ2-5
clone_size: NA
cdr3_aa: CASSLAGGASQETQYF
cdr3_nt: TGTGCCAGCAGCTTAGCGGGAGGGGCCTCTCAAGAGACCCAGTACTTC

v_call: TRBV29-1
d_call: NA
j_call: TRBJ2-1
clone_size: NA
cdr3_aa: CSGLGVASSYNEQFF
cdr3_nt: TGCAGCGGCCTAGGAGTTGCGAGCTCCTACAATGAGCAGTTCTTC

v_call: TRBV28
d_call: NA
j_call: TRBJ2-7
clone_size: once
cdr3_aa: CASSLTGIFYEQYF
cdr3_nt: TGTGCCAGCAGTTTAACAGGGATTTTTTACGAGCAGTACTTC

v_call: TRBV10-3
d_call: TRBD1
j_call: TRBJ2-7
clone_size: NA
cdr3_aa: CAISGSGTVAGRHSYEQYF
cdr3_nt: TGTGCCATCAGTGGCTCCGGGACAGTCGCTGGGCGGCACTCCTACGAGCAGTACTTC

v_call: TRBV21-1
d_call: NA
j_call: TRBJ1-2
clone_size: NA
cdr3_aa: CASRSKGWDYGYTF
cdr3_nt: TGTGCCAGCAGGTCAAAGGGTTGGGACTATGGCTACACCTTC

v_call: TRBV6-1
d_call: NA
j_call: TRBJ2-1
clone_size: NA
cdr3_aa: CASSVMRGEQFF
cdr3_nt: TGTGCCAGCAGTGTGATGCGGGGCGAGCAGTTCTTC

v_call: TRBV5-1
d_call: NA
j_call: TRBJ1-1
clone_size: once
cdr3_aa: CASSPGNRDTEAFF
cdr3_nt: TGCGCCAGCAGTCCGGGAAACAGGGACACTGAAGCTTTCTTT

v_call: TRBV28
d_call: TRBD1
j_call: TRBJ2-7
clone_size: once
cdr3_aa: CASSLTGPLYEQYF
cdr3_nt: TGTGCCAGCAGTTTGACAGGGCCCCTCTACGAGCAGTACTTC

v_call: TRBV10-3
d_call: NA
j_call: TRBJ1-1
clone_size: once
cdr3_aa: CAISREPNTEAFF
cdr3_nt: TGTGCCATCAGCCGGGAGCCGAACACTGAAGCTTTCTTT

v_call: TRBV14
d_call: TRBD2
j_call: TRBJ2-3
clone_size: NA
cdr3_aa: CASSRTGLAPDTQYF
cdr3_nt: TGTGCCAGCAGCAGAACCGGACTAGCGCCAGATACGCAGTATTTT

v_call: TRBV7-2
d_call: NA
j_call: TRBJ1-1
clone_size: NA
cdr3_aa: CASSQAGVGHTEAFF
cdr3_nt: TGTGCCAGCAGCCAAGCAGGGGTCGGGCACACTGAAGCTTTCTTT

v_call: TRBV7-8
d_call: TRBD1
j_call: TRBJ2-6
clone_size: NA
cdr3_aa: CASSFAGGPSGANVLTF
cdr3_nt: TGTGCCAGCAGCTTTGCAGGGGGACCCTCTGGGGCCAACGTCCTGACTTTC

v_call: TRBV6-5
d_call: NA
j_call: TRBJ1-5
clone_size: NA
cdr3_aa: CASSYSGGVPQHF
cdr3_nt: TGTGCCAGCAGTTACTCGGGAGGGGTGCCCCAGCATTTT

v_call: TRBV6-1
d_call: NA
j_call: TRBJ2-7
clone_size: NA
cdr3_aa: CASSEGDSPSPYEQYF
cdr3_nt: TGTGCCAGCAGTGAAGGGGACTCACCAAGCCCCTACGAGCAGTACTTC

v_call: TRBV27
d_call: TRBD1
j_call: TRBJ2-7
clone_size: few
cdr3_aa: CASSLNRGMYEQYF
cdr3_nt: TGTGCCAGCAGTCTCAACAGGGGAATGTACGAGCAGTACTTC

v_call: TRBV10-2
d_call: TRBD2
j_call: TRBJ2-2
clone_size: once
cdr3_aa: CASSIPLAGRFTGELFF
cdr3_nt: TGCGCCAGCAGCATCCCCCTAGCGGGAAGGTTTACCGGGGAGCTGTTTTTT

v_call: TRBV6-1
d_call: NA
j_call: TRBJ2-3
clone_size: NA
cdr3_aa: CASSDIPGRFLNF
cdr3_nt: TGTGCCAGCAGCGACATACCGGGCCGCTTTTTGAATTTT

v_call: TRBV19
d_call: NA
j_call: TRBJ2-7
clone_size: NA
cdr3_aa: CASSILRGGAYEQYF
cdr3_nt: TGTGCCAGTAGTATTCTAAGAGGAGGGGCCTACGAGCAGTACTTC

v_call: TRBV5-1
d_call: NA
j_call: TRBJ2-3
clone_size: once
cdr3_aa: CASSLVRGRTDTQYF
cdr3_nt: TGCGCCAGCAGCTTGGTACGGGGCCGGACAGATACGCAGTATTTT

v_call: TRBV4-1
d_call: NA
j_call: TRBJ1-1
clone_size: NA
cdr3_aa: CASSPQSVGKAFF
cdr3_nt: TGCGCCAGCAGCCCCCAGTCTGTGGGGAAAGCTTTCTTT

v_call: TRBV7-2
d_call: NA
j_call: TRBJ1-2
clone_size: NA
cdr3_aa: CASSLDSLYGYTF
cdr3_nt: TGTGCCAGCAGCCTAGACAGCCTCTATGGCTACACCTTC

v_call: TRBV9
d_call: TRBD1
j_call: TRBJ1-1
clone_size: NA
cdr3_aa: CASSVTDRVFAEAFF
cdr3_nt: TGTGCCAGCAGCGTAACAGACAGGGTCTTCGCTGAAGCTTTCTTT

v_call: TRBV5-1
d_call: NA
j_call: TRBJ2-3
clone_size: NA
cdr3_aa: CASSQRTDYTDTQYF
cdr3_nt: TGCGCCAGCAGCCAAAGGACAGATTACACAGATACGCAGTATTTT

v_call: TRBV2
d_call: NA
j_call: TRBJ1-1
clone_size: NA
cdr3_aa: CASSEGGAVTEAFF
cdr3_nt: TGTGCCAGCAGTGAAGGGGGGGCAGTCACTGAAGCTTTCTTT

v_call: TRBV25-1
d_call: NA
j_call: TRBJ2-5
clone_size: NA
cdr3_aa: CASSEGTQGAQYF
cdr3_nt: TGTGCCAGCAGTGAGGGCACACAAGGGGCCCAGTACTTC

v_call: TRBV5-1
d_call: TRBD2
j_call: TRBJ2-2
clone_size: NA
cdr3_aa: CASSQNSGTSPGELFF
cdr3_nt: TGCGCCAGCAGCCAAAATTCCGGGACTAGTCCCGGGGAGCTGTTTTTT

v_call: TRBV5-1
d_call: NA
j_call: TRBJ2-5
clone_size: NA
cdr3_aa: CASSLDFGTQYF
cdr3_nt: TGCGCCAGCAGCTTGGACTTTGGGACCCAGTACTTC

v_call: TRBV28
d_call: TRBD1
j_call: TRBJ2-5
clone_size: NA
cdr3_aa: CASRRQGRETQYF
cdr3_nt: TGTGCCAGCAGGCGACAGGGACGAGAGACCCAGTACTTC

v_call: TRBV28
d_call: NA
j_call: TRBJ1-1
clone_size: NA
cdr3_aa: CASSLWGGATEAFF
cdr3_nt: TGTGCCAGCAGTTTATGGGGGGGGGCCACTGAAGCTTTCTTT

v_call: TRBV7-3
d_call: NA
j_call: TRBJ2-2
clone_size: NA
cdr3_aa: CASSLQGTGELFF
cdr3_nt: TGTGCCAGCAGCTTACAGGGCACCGGGGAGCTGTTTTTT

v_call: TRBV7-9
d_call: NA
j_call: TRBJ1-1
clone_size: NA
cdr3_aa: CASSLGYTEAFF
cdr3_nt: TGTGCCAGCAGCCTAGGGTACACTGAAGCTTTCTTT

v_call: TRBV5-6
d_call: NA
j_call: TRBJ2-3
clone_size: NA
cdr3_aa: CASSLSGGARTDTQYF
cdr3_nt: TGTGCCAGCAGCTTGTCTGGGGGCGCGAGAACAGATACGCAGTATTTT

v_call: TRBV11-3
d_call: NA
j_call: TRBJ2-3
clone_size: NA
cdr3_aa: CASSGRGAGTDTQYF
cdr3_nt: TGTGCCAGCAGCGGCAGGGGAGCCGGCACAGATACGCAGTATTTT

v_call: TRBV27
d_call: TRBD1
j_call: TRBJ2-7
clone_size: NA
cdr3_aa: CASSHRTGEGYEQYF
cdr3_nt: TGTGCCAGCAGTCACCGGACAGGGGAGGGATACGAGCAGTACTTC

v_call: TRBV27
d_call: TRBD2
j_call: TRBJ2-2
clone_size: NA
cdr3_aa: CASRLAGTNTGELFF
cdr3_nt: TGTGCCAGCAGACTAGCGGGGACGAACACCGGGGAGCTGTTTTTT

v_call: TRBV4-3
d_call: NA
j_call: TRBJ2-1
clone_size: NA
cdr3_aa: CASSPIGAFYEQFF
cdr3_nt: TGCGCCAGCAGCCCTATCGGGGCCTTCTATGAGCAGTTCTTC

v_call: TRBV4-2
d_call: NA
j_call: TRBJ2-5
clone_size: NA
cdr3_aa: CASSQDEVQGQETQYF
cdr3_nt: TGTGCCAGCAGCCAAGATGAGGTCCAGGGGCAAGAGACCCAGTACTTC

v_call: TRBV5-1
d_call: TRBD2
j_call: TRBJ2-2
clone_size: NA
cdr3_aa: CASSGAGGPSGELFF
cdr3_nt: TGCGCCAGCAGCGGAGCGGGAGGGCCCAGCGGGGAGCTGTTTTTT

v_call: TRBV5-1
d_call: NA
j_call: TRBJ1-1
clone_size: NA
cdr3_aa: CASSLDRNTEAFF
cdr3_nt: TGCGCCAGCAGCTTAGACCGTAACACTGAAGCTTTCTTT

v_call: TRBV11-2
d_call: NA
j_call: TRBJ1-2
clone_size: NA
cdr3_aa: CASSRLGDYGYTF
cdr3_nt: TGTGCCAGCAGCCGTCTAGGGGACTATGGCTACACCTTC

v_call: TRBV11-3
d_call: TRBD1
j_call: TRBJ2-5
clone_size: once
cdr3_aa: CASSLGGWDRAEETQYF
cdr3_nt: TGTGCCAGCAGCCTGGGTGGTTGGGACAGGGCCGAAGAGACCCAGTACTTC

v_call: TRBV7-2
d_call: TRBD2
j_call: TRBJ2-7
clone_size: NA
cdr3_aa: CASSLAVSGRVEQYF
cdr3_nt: TGTGCCAGCAGTCTAGCGGTGTCGGGAAGGGTCGAGCAGTACTTC

v_call: TRBV5-1
d_call: NA
j_call: TRBJ1-1
clone_size: NA
cdr3_aa: CASSGLTNTEAFF
cdr3_nt: TGCGCCAGCAGCGGTTTAACGAACACTGAAGCTTTCTTT

v_call: TRBV18
d_call: NA
j_call: TRBJ1-1
clone_size: NA
cdr3_aa: CASSPPNRESTEAFF
cdr3_nt: TGTGCCAGCTCACCACCGAACAGGGAATCCACTGAAGCTTTCTTT

v_call: TRBV28
d_call: NA
j_call: TRBJ2-3
clone_size: NA
cdr3_aa: CASRVPGEDTQYF
cdr3_nt: TGTGCCAGCAGAGTGCCGGGAGAAGATACGCAGTATTTT

v_call: TRBV28
d_call: NA
j_call: TRBJ1-1
clone_size: NA
cdr3_aa: CASRFNTEAFF
cdr3_nt: TGTGCCAGCAGATTTAACACTGAAGCTTTCTTT

v_call: TRBV25-1
d_call: NA
j_call: TRBJ1-5
clone_size: NA
cdr3_aa: CASSEMSSGQPQHF
cdr3_nt: TGTGCCAGCAGTGAAATGTCGAGTGGGCAGCCCCAGCATTTT